The 25 T cell receptor beta chains below come from one sample, sequenced in a study of cytomegalovirus exposure and HLA in healthy donors. The PCR had 60 Vbeta and 13 Jbeta primers. Libraries were prepared by immunoSEQ multiplex PCR; TCRdb keeps only in-frame clonotypes and omits some of them. The sample records about 82,000 clones, approximately 68% being singletons. The sample taken for sequencing was PBMCs. These receptors were collected from a woman aged 50 to 60 in good health and CMV-seropositive.

In its sample, this clone was seen a few times. V gene TRBV2 combines with J gene TRBJ1-1; D call uncertain. Germline-derived CDR1 and CDR2 are SNHLY and FYNNEI. V shed 6 bases and J shed 4 bases, with 3 bases lying between them. The CDR3 runs 10 residues. The CDR3 is CASRATEAFF. CDR3 DNA: TGTGCCAGCAGGGCCACTGAAGCTTTCTTT.

This sequence joins TRBV5-4 and TRBJ1-2, with unresolved D. Trimming stripped 3 bases from V and 4 bases from J, with 16 bases between. The CDR3 extends over 15 amino acids. Germline lookup yields CDR1 SGHNT and CDR2 YYREEE (reference sequence). The CDR3 reads CASSSEGVKIYGYTF. In DNA, the CDR3 is TGTGCCAGCAGCTCCGAAGGAGTTAAAATCTATGGCTACACCTTC.

The chain uses TRBV28 and TRBJ1-2; D unresolved. The ends were cut back, 4 bases at V and 3 bases at J, with 6 bases in the middle. This CDR3 is 12 amino acids long. Germline V gene sequence: CDR1 MDHEN, CDR2 SYDVKM. CDR3 sequence reads: CASSSFDYGYTF. DNA of the CDR3: TGTGCCAGCAGTTCCTTCGACTATGGCTACACCTTC.

V is TRBV5-1 and J is TRBJ2-3; D remains ambiguous. This CDR3 region has 13 residues. Germline CDR1 is SGHRS and CDR2 is YFSETQ. The V end lost 4 bases, the J end lost 5 bases, and 11 bases lay between the germline ends. DNA of the CDR3: TGCGCCAGCAGCGAACCTAGTGAAGATACGCAGTATTTT. Translated, it gives CASSEPSEDTQYF.

V usage is TRBV6-5 and J usage is TRBJ2-1; TRBD2 matches 10 bases. The trim removed 6 bases at V and 3 bases at J, leaving 5 bases unmatched. This CDR3 contains 15 residues. CDR1 is MNHEY, CDR2 SVGAGI, per germline. CDR3 coding DNA: TGTGCCAGCAGCTATACTAGCGGGGACTACAATGAGCAGTTCTTC. It translates to CASSYTSGDYNEQFF.

This chain links TRBV7-8 with TRBJ2-7; 7 nucleotides agree with TRBD1. Trimming took 7 bases from V and 0 from J; bases not matched to a gene: 6. Germline loops: CDR1 SGHVS, CDR2 FQNEAQ. CDR3 length: 14 residues. CDR3 sequence: CASTQGVGSYEQYF. CDR3 coding DNA: TGTGCCAGCACGCAGGGGGTTGGCTCCTACGAGCAGTACTTC.

The CDR3 loop is CASSYSGDRLGEKLFF. The CDR3 DNA is TGTGCCAGCAGTTACTCTGGGGACAGGCTGGGTGAAAAACTGTTTTTT. The chain uses TRBV6-6 and TRBJ1-4; 8 bases are a match to TRBD1. CDR1 and CDR2 (germline): MNHNY, SVGAGI (reference sequence). J was trimmed by 7 bases and V by 0 bases; bases with no gene match: 7. The CDR3 spans 16 residues.

J is TRBJ2-5 and V is TRBV2; TRBD1 agrees at 7 bases. This CDR3 has 14 residues. Germline V gene data show CDR1 as SNHLY and CDR2 as FYNNEI. V dropped 4 bases and J dropped 4; count of bases not matched to a gene: 6. The CDR3 region has the DNA TGTGCCAGCAGTGGACAGGGTTGGGGAGAGACCCAGTACTTC. Amino acid sequence: CASSGQGWGETQYF. The variable domain in full, completed from reference TRBV2 and TRBJ2-5, reads EPEVTQTPSHQVTQMGQEVILRCVPISNHLYFYWYRQILGQKVEFLVSFYNNEISEKSEIFDDQFSVERPDGSNFTLKIRSTKLEDSAMYFCASSGQGWGETQYFGPGTRLLVL.

V gene TRBV11-2 combines with J gene TRBJ1-2; 7 bases are a match to TRBD1. This CDR3 has 16 amino acids. V shed 1 base, J shed 4 bases, and the junction held 9 bases outside the gene matches. CDR1 and CDR2 (germline): SGHAT, FQNNGV. In nucleotides, the CDR3 is TGTGCCAGCAGCTTAGTCTACAGGGGTGAGGGCTATGGCTACACCTTC. Amino acid sequence: CASSLVYRGEGYGYTF.

This clone appeared once. The V gene is TRBV5-4, the J gene TRBJ1-1; D possibly corresponds to TRBD1 (5 bases). Germline V gene lookup returns CDR1 SGHNT and CDR2 YYREEE (reference sequence). This CDR3 has 15 residues. Trimming removed 0 bases at V and 3 bases at J, with 12 bases between. The CDR3 nucleotides are TGTGCCAGCAGCTTGGGGCAGGGTGGGTACACTGAAGCTTTCTTT. Translating gives CASSLGQGGYTEAFF.

This clone was found a few times. This chain links TRBV9 with TRBJ1-3; D might be TRBD1 (5 bases). Looked up from germline, CDR1 is SGDLS and CDR2 is YYNGEE. The CDR3 contains 16 residues. Trimming removed 3 bases from V and 0 bases from J, with 13 bases in between. The CDR3 spells CASSARDSSSGNTIYF. Here the CDR3 DNA reads TGTGCCAGCAGCGCAAGGGACTCGAGCTCTGGAAACACCATATATTTT.

The chain uses TRBV7-7 and TRBJ2-5, with TRBD1 identical over 7 bases. Looked up from germline, CDR1 is SSHAT and CDR2 is FNYEAQ (reference sequence). The V and J ends lost 0 bases and 5 bases, in that order; junction bases with no gene match: 6. The length of the CDR3 is 15 residues. As DNA, the CDR3 is TGTGCCAGCAGCTTAGCCCCGACAGGGTTGGAGACCCAGTACTTC. Encoded protein: CASSLAPTGLETQYF.

This chain links TRBV7-6 with TRBJ2-2; 10 bases map to TRBD2. V was clipped by 5 bases and J by 0 bases; unmatched bases: 9. The V gene's germline CDR1 is SGHVS and CDR2 FNYEAQ. The CDR3 is 18 residues long. In DNA form, the CDR3 reads TGTGCCAGCAGCCACCATCTAGCGGGGGACTCGAACACCGGGGAGCTGTTTTTT. This sequence encodes CASSHHLAGDSNTGELFF. The full variable domain, its missing parts supplied by reference TRBV7-6 and TRBJ2-2, is GAGVSQSPRYKVTKRGQDVALRCDPISGHVSLYWYRQALGQGPEFLTYFNYEAQQDKSGLPNDRFSAERPEGSISTLTIQRTEQRDSAMYRCASSHHLAGDSNTGELFFGEGSRLTVL.

This chain links TRBV7-2 with TRBJ1-5; D remains ambiguous. The V end lost 5 bases, the J end lost 0 bases, and 5 bases lay between the germline ends. The CDR3 is 13 amino acids. Germline values: CDR1 SGHTA, CDR2 FQGNSA. CDR3 amino acids: CASSPHSNQPQHF. The DNA of the CDR3 is TGTGCCAGCAGCCCACATAGCAATCAGCCCCAGCATTTT.

Notes on this clone: This same CDR3 is encoded by further DNA sequences in the sample. V gene TRBV28 combines with J gene TRBJ1-1; D gene ambiguous. Trimming removed 2 bases at V and 5 bases at J, with 9 bases between. Germline V gene lookup returns CDR1 MDHEN and CDR2 SYDVKM. The length of the CDR3 is 13 residues. This CDR3 is CASSLSAGTEAFF. The CDR3 DNA reads TGTGCCAGCAGTTTAAGCGCTGGAACTGAAGCTTTCTTT.

The chain couples TRBV19 to TRBJ1-5; a possible D gene is TRBD1 (5 bases). The CDR3 consists of 15 residues. V was cut by 8 bases and J by 8 bases, with 22 bases left in between. The germline gives CDR1 LNHDA, CDR2 SQIVND (reference sequence). The CDR3 sequence: CASSVLGGRSEPQHF. As DNA, the CDR3 is TGTGCCAGTTCAGTATTGGGGGGAAGGTCGGAGCCCCAGCATTTT. Full variable domain (outside the CDR3, taken from reference TRBV19 and TRBJ1-5): DGGITQSPKYLFRKEGQNVTLSCEQNLNHDAMYWYRQDPGQGLRLIYYSQIVNDFQKGDIAEGYSVSREKKESFPLTVTSAQKNPTAFYLCASSVLGGRSEPQHFGDGTRLSIL.

This clone turned up a few times. The chain carries TRBV29-1 and TRBJ2-7; 8 bases line up with TRBD1. The CDR3 runs 13 residues. V was pared by 4 bases and J by 6 bases, with 8 bases of the junction left unmatched. Per the germline V gene, CDR1 is SQVTM and CDR2 is ANQGSEA. The CDR3 protein is CSVAGTGFGEQYF. In nucleotides, the CDR3 is TGCAGCGTTGCCGGGACAGGTTTCGGCGAGCAGTACTTC.

The V and J genes are TRBV19 and TRBJ2-2, with D possibly matching TRBD1 (6 bases). Trimming pared 3 bases from V and 7 bases from J, leaving 15 bases between. Germline CDR1 and CDR2: LNHDA and SQIVND (reference sequence). This CDR3 contains 15 residues. The CDR3 nucleotides are TGTGCCAGTAGTATGATACAGGGACGGGGCGGGGAGCTGTTTTTT. This gives the protein CASSMIQGRGGELFF. The variable domain in full, completed from reference TRBV19 and TRBJ2-2, reads DGGITQSPKYLFRKEGQNVTLSCEQNLNHDAMYWYRQDPGQGLRLIYYSQIVNDFQKGDIAEGYSVSREKKESFPLTVTSAQKNPTAFYLCASSMIQGRGGELFFGEGSRLTVL.

The rearrangement uses TRBV21-1 and TRBJ2-5; the tabulated D call, TRBD2, remains unverified against the DNA. TRBV21-1 is flagged as a pseudogene. The CDR3 is 16 residues long. The CDR3 reads CASTPGGGGTKETQYF. The CDR3 DNA is TGTGCCAGCACCCCTGGAGGCGGGGGTACTAAGGAGACCCAGTACTTC.

The chain carries TRBV7-3 and TRBJ2-1, with a weak D call TRBD2 (6 bases). The CDR3 is 16 residues long. From germline, CDR1 is SGHTA and CDR2 FQGTGA. V was shortened by 1 base and J by 0 bases, with 10 bases between the two germline ends. CDR3 DNA: TGTGCCAGCAGCTTAAGGTGGGACTTCTCCTACAATGAGCAGTTCTTC. Its translation is CASSLRWDFSYNEQFF.

This clone was seen more than once but under ten times. The chain couples TRBV7-8 to TRBJ2-3; D not certain. Between the trimmed V and J ends, which lost 0 bases and 2 bases, there was a span of 9 bases. Germline V gene data show CDR1 as SGHVS and CDR2 as FQNEAQ. The CDR3 is 15 residues long. CDR3 in amino acids: CASSLAAMNTDTQYF. The CDR3 coding sequence is TGTGCCAGCAGCTTAGCAGCGATGAACACAGATACGCAGTATTTT.

In this sample, this clone turned up a few times. A read error may produce the germline difference seen at one junction end. Here the CDR3 reads CSSSRDLGRYTF. The CDR3 DNA sequence: TGTTCCAGCAGCAGGGACCTCGGGAGGTACACCTTC. J is TRBJ1-2 and V is TRBV7-9; possible D gene TRBD1, 5 bases. This CDR3 region has 12 residues. Per germline, CDR1 SEHNR and CDR2 FQNEAQ (reference sequence).

This chain uses TRBV9 with TRBJ1-2; TRBD1 aligns across 7 bases. The ends lost 4 bases at V and 6 bases at J; junction bases unmatched: 9. The germline V gene encodes CDR1 SGDLS and CDR2 YYNGEE. The CDR3 covers 14 residues. The CDR3 DNA follows: TGTGCCAGCAGCATGGGACAGCAGCGCGATGGCTACACCTTC. It is translated as CASSMGQQRDGYTF.

This chain links TRBV10-3 with TRBJ2-1, with 9 nucleotides matching TRBD2. The trim removed 4 bases at V and 2 bases at J, leaving 6 bases unmatched. CDR1 is ENHRY, CDR2 SYGVKD, per germline. This CDR3 spans 16 amino acids. The CDR3 spells CAISGSGTSPYNEQFF. DNA of the CDR3: TGTGCCATCAGTGGGTCCGGGACTAGCCCCTACAATGAGCAGTTCTTC.

This clone was recorded only once. The chain carries TRBV5-1 and TRBJ1-5, with D tentatively TRBD1 (5 bases). Trimming took off 4 bases at V and 1 base at J, with 12 bases between the two ends. From germline, CDR1 is SGHRS and CDR2 YFSETQ. This CDR3 contains 15 residues. In DNA form, the CDR3 reads TGCGCCAGCAGCCTAACGGGACTGAGCAATCAGCCCCAGCATTTT. Amino acid sequence: CASSLTGLSNQPQHF. Drawing the rest from reference TRBV5-1 and TRBJ1-5, the complete variable domain is KAGVTQTPRYLIKTRGQQVTLSCSPISGHRSVSWYQQTPGQGLQFLFEYFSETQRNKGNFPGRFSGRQFSNSRSEMNVSTLELGDSALYLCASSLTGLSNQPQHFGDGTRLSIL.